The T cell receptor (beta chain) under discussion was sequenced for a study of control samples from healthy donors and cancer patients. Method: immunoSEQ multiplex PCR; TCRdb's copy keeps in-frame clones and lacks some. This table has approximately 130,000 clones, about 83% appearing once. The germline CDR1 and CDR2 sequences are MNHEY and SVGEGT. This CDR3 contains 13 residues. The ends lost 5 bases at V and 8 bases at J; junction bases unmatched: 8. V is TRBV6-2 or TRBV6-3 and J is TRBJ1-2; 7 nucleotides match TRBD1. This TCR came from a man aged 30 to 45 in good health. The sample consisted of blood. CDR3 region: CASSDRDGGGYTF. The DNA for the CDR3 is TGTGCCAGCAGTGACAGGGACGGAGGGGGCTACACCTTC.